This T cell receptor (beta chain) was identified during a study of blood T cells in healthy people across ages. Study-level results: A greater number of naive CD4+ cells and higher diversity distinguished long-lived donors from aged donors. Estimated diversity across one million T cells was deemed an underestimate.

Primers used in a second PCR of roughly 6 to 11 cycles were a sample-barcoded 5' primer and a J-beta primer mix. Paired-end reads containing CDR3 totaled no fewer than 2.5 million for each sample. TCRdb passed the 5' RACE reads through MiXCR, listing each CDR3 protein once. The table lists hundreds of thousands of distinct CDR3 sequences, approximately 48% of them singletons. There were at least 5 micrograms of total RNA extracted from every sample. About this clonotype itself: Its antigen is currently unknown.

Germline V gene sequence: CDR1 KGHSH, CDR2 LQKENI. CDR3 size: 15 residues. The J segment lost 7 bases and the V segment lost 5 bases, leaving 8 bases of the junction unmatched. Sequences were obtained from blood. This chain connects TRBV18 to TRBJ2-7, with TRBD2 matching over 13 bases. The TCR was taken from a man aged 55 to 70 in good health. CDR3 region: CASSSGLAGPSEQYF. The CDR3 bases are TGTGCCAGCTCATCGGGACTAGCGGGACCTAGTGAGCAGTACTTC.